One and the same sample provided the 20 T cell receptor beta chains below, sequenced in a study of shared clonotypes between healthy human individuals. The method was immunoSEQ multiplex PCR; TCRdb's version includes in-frame clones alone and lacks a portion of them. The table has some 630,000 clones, about two thirds seen once; the top ten hold 1.8%. Sequencing was done on a sample of memory CD4+ T cells sorted from blood. Subset specified: CD45RA-negative fraction. These receptors all stem from a woman in her twenties or thirties in good health.

This chain connects TRBV10-2 to TRBJ2-7, with TRBD2 matching 8 bases. Germline V gene sequence: CDR1 WSHSY, CDR2 SAAADI. The ends lost 4 bases at V and 2 bases at J; junction bases unmatched: 7. The CDR3 sequence is 15 residues long. This CDR3 is CASSGGLAGPYEQYF. The CDR3 region has the DNA TGCGCCAGCAGTGGGGGCCTAGCGGGTCCCTACGAGCAGTACTTC.

The rearrangement joins TRBV7-2 to TRBJ1-2, with 10 bases aligning to TRBD1. The CDR3 is 16 residues long. Looked up from germline, CDR1 is SGHTA and CDR2 is FQGNSA. V dropped 1 base and J dropped 2; count of bases not matched to a gene: 4. CDR3 region: CASSLGGQGINYGYTF. The CDR3 DNA sequence: TGTGCCAGCAGCTTAGGGGGACAGGGGATAAACTATGGCTACACCTTC.

V and J are TRBV28 and TRBJ2-2; 8 nucleotides line up with TRBD1. Germline lookup yields CDR1 MDHEN and CDR2 SYDVKM. This CDR3 is built from 17 residues. With V trimmed by 5 bases and J by 4 bases, 12 bases remained unmatched. The CDR3 here is CASSVVGQVVGTGELFF. The DNA of the CDR3 is TGTGCCAGCAGTGTGGTGGGACAGGTCGTGGGCACCGGGGAGCTGTTTTTT.

The chain recombines TRBV4-1 with TRBJ2-1; 11 bases are a match to TRBD2. Germline CDR1 is MGHRA and CDR2 is YSYEKL. This CDR3 spans 16 amino acids. The V and J ends lost 0 bases and 7 bases, in that order; junction bases with no gene match: 5. CDR3 bases: TGCGCCAGCAGCCAAGATCAGTCTAGCGGGAGGAATGAGCAGTTCTTC. Translation: CASSQDQSSGRNEQFF.

This chain connects TRBV18 to TRBJ1-3; no firm D call. Germline V gives CDR1 KGHSH, CDR2 LQKENI. The germline V and J ends were trimmed by 0 bases and 8 bases, with 14 bases remaining between them. The CDR3 is 15 residues long. The CDR3 DNA reads TGTGCCAGCTCACCACCGAGTAGACCCGGGGACACCATATATTTT. This gives the protein CASSPPSRPGDTIYF.

V is TRBV5-4 and J is TRBJ1-2; TRBD1 is a possible D gene (5 bases). Deletions cut 4 bases from V and 6 bases from J, with 13 bases between. Germline-derived CDR1 and CDR2 are SGHNT and YYREEE (reference sequence). This CDR3 is 13 amino acids long. CDR3 sequence reads: CASSDGQGDGYTF. The CDR3 DNA reads as TGTGCCAGCAGCGACGGCCAGGGTGATGGCTACACCTTC.

The chain combines TRBV5-1 with TRBJ2-7, with D possibly called TRBD1 or TRBD2 (5 bases each). V lost 5 bases and J lost 7, with 22 bases in between. This CDR3 comprises 15 residues. Germline CDR1 is SGHRS and CDR2 is YFSETQ. This chain's CDR3 is CASRYTGTLGEEQYF. The CDR3 DNA follows: TGCGCCAGCAGATACACCGGGACCCTAGGGGAGGAGCAGTACTTC.

The chain employs TRBV5-1 and TRBJ2-7, with D possibly matching TRBD2 (6 bases). CDR1 is SGHRS, CDR2 YFSETQ, per germline. This CDR3 comprises 16 residues. Deletions cut 4 bases from V and 3 bases from J, with 20 bases between. CDR3 region: CASSLATTTGVYEQYF. In DNA form, the CDR3 reads TGCGCCAGCAGCCTCGCTACCACTACGGGGGTCTACGAGCAGTACTTC. Full variable domain (missing parts from reference TRBV5-1 and TRBJ2-7): KAGVTQTPRYLIKTRGQQVTLSCSPISGHRSVSWYQQTPGQGLQFLFEYFSETQRNKGNFPGRFSGRQFSNSRSEMNVSTLELGDSALYLCASSLATTTGVYEQYFGPGTRLTVT.

V usage is TRBV10-1 and J usage is TRBJ2-2; 9 bases are shared with TRBD1. Germline CDR1 WNHNN, CDR2 SYGVQD (reference sequence). The CDR3 totals 13 residues. V shed 6 bases and J 6 bases; nucleotides not matched to a gene: 2. The chain's CDR3 is CASSNRGPGELFF. The CDR3 nucleotides read TGCGCCAGCAGCAACAGGGGGCCCGGGGAGCTGTTTTTT.

The gene calls are TRBV10-2 and TRBJ1-1; 7 bases align to TRBD1. The CDR3 runs 14 residues. V lost 3 bases and J lost 3; bases outside the gene matches: 4. CDR1 and CDR2 from the germline V gene are WSHSY and SAAADI. The CDR3 protein is CASSDRGTDTEAFF. The CDR3 region has the DNA TGCGCCAGCAGTGACAGGGGGACCGACACTGAAGCTTTCTTT.

In regard to this clone: In the same sample, other DNA sequences code for this CDR3. The rearrangement joins TRBV7-2 to TRBJ2-3; D is undetermined. Trimming left V 5 bases short and J 2 bases short, with 8 bases between. The CDR3 is made up of 13 amino acids. The germline V gene has CDR1 SGHTA and CDR2 FQGNSA. The CDR3 sequence is CASSPYYTDTQYF. In nucleotides, the CDR3 is TGTGCCAGCAGCCCGTACTACACAGATACGCAGTATTTT.

Only a few counts were recorded for this clone. The V and J genes are TRBV20-1 and TRBJ1-5; D is undetermined. Germline V gives CDR1 DFQATT, CDR2 SNEGSKA (reference sequence). The germline V and J ends were trimmed by 0 bases and 3 bases, with 0 bases remaining between them. The CDR3 covers 11 residues. The CDR3 sequence: CSARDNQPQHF. As DNA, the CDR3 is TGCAGTGCTAGAGACAATCAGCCCCAGCATTTT.

The chain is built from TRBV19 and TRBJ1-5; TRBD1 matches at 7 bases. V lost 8 bases and J lost 7; bases outside the gene matches: 14. Germline V gene sequence: CDR1 LNHDA, CDR2 SQIVND (reference sequence). The length of the CDR3 is 15 residues. CDR3 loop: CASVSTGASWQPQHF. The CDR3 bases are TGTGCCAGTGTTAGTACAGGGGCTTCCTGGCAGCCCCAGCATTTT.

The chain joins TRBV28 to TRBJ2-3; D is possibly TRBD1 or TRBD2 (6 bases each). Per the germline V gene, CDR1 is MDHEN and CDR2 is SYDVKM. The CDR3 is made up of 17 amino acids. Trimming cost V 5 bases and J 2 bases, with 20 bases left between them. CDR3 protein: CASSRLGAGLNTDTQYF. CDR3 bases: TGTGCCAGCAGTCGGCTGGGGGCGGGGCTAAACACAGATACGCAGTATTTT.

This clone was observed a few times. The chain carries TRBV7-9 and TRBJ1-3; 10 nucleotides agree with TRBD1. Germline CDR1 SEHNR, CDR2 FQNEAQ (reference sequence). The CDR3 contains 14 residues. V was pared by 4 bases and J by 8 bases, with 5 bases of the junction left unmatched. The CDR3 nucleotides are TGTGCCAGCAGCTCGAGGGACAGGGGAGACACCATATATTTT. It is translated as CASSSRDRGDTIYF.

CDR3 region: CASSLSPFLREGNQPQHF. The CDR3 DNA reads TGTGCCAGCAGCTTAAGCCCTTTTCTCAGGGAGGGCAATCAGCCCCAGCATTTT. The chain has TRBV7-8 and TRBJ1-5; possible D gene TRBD1, 5 bases. CDR1 is SGHVS, CDR2 FQNEAQ, per germline. The CDR3 runs to 18 residues. The V and J ends lost 2 bases and 2 bases respectively, with 19 bases between them. Based on the CDR3 plus reference TRBV7-8 and TRBJ1-5, the full variable domain is GAGVSQSPRYKVAKRGQDVALRCDPISGHVSLFWYQQALGQGPEFLTYFQNEAQLDKSGLPSDRFFAERPEGSVSTLKIQRTQQEDSAVYLCASSLSPFLREGNQPQHFGDGTRLSIL.

V and J are TRBV6-5 and TRBJ1-5, with 7 bases aligning to TRBD1. CDR3 length: 15 residues. V lost 8 bases, J lost 2 bases, and 9 bases stayed unmatched. CDR1 MNHEY and CDR2 SVGAGI come from the germline V gene. CDR3 residues: CASRNGGGGNQPQHF. The CDR3 DNA is TGTGCCAGCCGGAATGGAGGGGGCGGCAATCAGCCCCAGCATTTT.

This chain connects TRBV23-1 to TRBJ2-4; TRBD2 matches 7 bases. TRBV23-1 is known as an ORF, though its function is uncertain. The CDR3 is made up of 15 amino acids. V was clipped by 8 bases and J by 8 bases; unmatched bases: 15. The CDR3 sequence is CASPNHARTRDIQYF. CDR3 in DNA: TGCGCCAGCCCGAACCACGCCAGGACTAGGGACATTCAGTACTTC.

The chain combines TRBV11-3 with TRBJ2-1; a possible D gene is TRBD1 (6 bases). Germline assignment: CDR1 SGHNT and CDR2 YENEEA. The CDR3 is made up of 17 amino acids. Trimming pared 4 bases from V and 5 bases from J, leaving 21 bases between. The CDR3, as DNA: TGTGCCAGCAGCTCGGGGACCGGGACATCGGGTAACAATGAGCAGTTCTTC. Translation: CASSSGTGTSGNNEQFF.

This clone was recorded many times. This sequence joins TRBV4-2 and TRBJ2-1, with D perhaps matching TRBD2 (5 bases). The V and J ends lost 0 bases and 3 bases respectively, with 9 bases between them. The CDR3 is made up of 15 amino acids. Germline-derived CDR1 and CDR2 are LGHNA and YNFKEQ. CDR3 nucleotide sequence: TGTGCCAGCAGCCAAGAACCCGGGAACTACAATGAGCAGTTCTTC. Encoded protein: CASSQEPGNYNEQFF.